The next 17 T cell receptor beta chains were all read from a single sample in a study of cytomegalovirus exposure and HLA in healthy donors. 60 Vbeta and 13 Jbeta primers were used in PCR. The assay was immunoSEQ multiplex PCR, and TCRdb's table has in-frame clones only and misses some. The data show approximately 100,000 clones, around three quarters seen once. The sequencing input was PBMCs. Receptors originate from a female donor in good health and CMV-seropositive.

This clone appeared a single time. The V and J genes are TRBV4-2 and TRBJ1-1; TRBD1 matches 9 bases. This CDR3 has 13 residues. The V and J ends lost 4 bases and 5 bases, in that order; junction bases with no gene match: 2. Germline V lookup: CDR1 LGHNA, CDR2 YNFKEQ. CDR3 protein: CASSRQGGTEAFF. The CDR3, as DNA: TGTGCCAGCAGCCGACAGGGGGGAACTGAAGCTTTCTTT.

The chain carries TRBV5-1 and TRBJ2-7, with 10 bases fitting TRBD1. Germline CDR1 and CDR2: SGHRS and YFSETQ. The V segment lost 4 bases and the J segment 0 bases; nucleotides outside the gene matches: 1. The CDR3 contains 14 residues. CDR3 sequence reads: CASSRTGGSYEQYF. The CDR3 DNA reads as TGCGCCAGCAGCCGGACAGGGGGCTCCTACGAGCAGTACTTC. The whole variable domain, remainder taken from reference TRBV5-1 and TRBJ2-7, is KAGVTQTPRYLIKTRGQQVTLSCSPISGHRSVSWYQQTPGQGLQFLFEYFSETQRNKGNFPGRFSGRQFSNSRSEMNVSTLELGDSALYLCASSRTGGSYEQYFGPGTRLTVT.

J is TRBJ1-1 and V is TRBV19, with D perhaps matching TRBD1 (6 bases). CDR1 and CDR2 from the germline V gene are LNHDA and SQIVND (reference sequence). The CDR3 is 13 residues long. V was trimmed by 7 bases and J by 6 bases, leaving 15 bases between them. In DNA, the CDR3 is TGTGCCAGTACCACCCACAGGGTGGCTGAAGCTTTCTTT. It is translated as CASTTHRVAEAFF.

The chain has TRBV6-5 and TRBJ1-1, with TRBD1 matching 7 bases. The CDR3 has 15 amino acids. The J segment lost 6 bases and the V segment lost 5 bases, leaving 12 bases of the junction unmatched. Looked up from germline, CDR1 is MNHEY and CDR2 is SVGAGI. This CDR3 is CASSTATGSYAEAFF. Written as DNA, the CDR3 is TGTGCCAGCAGTACAGCGACAGGGTCCTACGCTGAAGCTTTCTTT.

The gene calls are TRBV4-1 and TRBJ2-7, with 9 bases identical to TRBD1. This CDR3 is built from 16 residues. J was trimmed by 3 bases and V by 4 bases; bases with no gene match: 10. CDR1 is MGHRA, CDR2 YSYEKL, per germline. The CDR3 DNA reads TGCGCCAGCAGCCGGGGAGCGACGACAGGGGGCTACGAGCAGTACTTC. It yields the protein CASSRGATTGGYEQYF.

By frequency in the sample, this clone is medium-sized. The rearrangement uses TRBV18 and TRBJ2-1; 11 positions agree with TRBD1. Germline CDR1 is KGHSH and CDR2 is LQKENI. V dropped 3 bases and J dropped 3; count of bases not matched to a gene: 1. The CDR3 sequence is 15 residues long. In DNA form, the CDR3 reads TGTGCCAGCTCACCCGGGACAGGGGGCTACAATGAGCAGTTCTTC. Translation: CASSPGTGGYNEQFF.

About this clone itself: This CDR3 is also generated by other DNA sequences in the sample. The rearrangement links TRBV7-2 to TRBJ2-4; D unclear. V was shortened by 5 bases and J by 0 bases, with 11 bases between the two germline ends. The germline V gene encodes CDR1 SGHTA and CDR2 FQGNSA. The CDR3 has 15 residues. Written as DNA, the CDR3 is TGTGCCAGCAGCCCAACTCCCCTAGCCAAAAACATTCAGTACTTC. Its protein product is CASSPTPLAKNIQYF.

The chain joins TRBV19 to TRBJ2-5, with 9 bases aligning to TRBD1. The better agreement between TRBJ2-7 and the DNA end casts doubt on the J call. CDR1 LNHDA and CDR2 SQIVND come from the germline V gene (reference sequence). The CDR3 sequence is 14 residues long. In nucleotides, the CDR3 is TGTGCCAGTAGTACGACAGGGGGGATCTACGAGCAGTACTTC. Translated: CASSTTGGIYEQYF.

The chain is built from TRBV6-4 and TRBJ2-3; no definite D call. Trimming took 0 bases from V and 1 from J, leaving 11 bases between them. This CDR3 comprises 16 residues. The germline gives CDR1 MRHNA, CDR2 SNTAGT. The CDR3 DNA is TGTGCCAGCAGTGACTCGCCCCGCGGTGGCACAGATACGCAGTATTTT. Protein product: CASSDSPRGGTDTQYF.

This chain links TRBV28 with TRBJ1-2; 11 bases align to TRBD1. The CDR3 length is 18 residues. CDR1 and CDR2 (germline): MDHEN, SYDVKM. V shed 7 bases, J shed 0 bases, and the junction held 13 bases outside the gene matches. The CDR3: CASKDIRDRGTANYGYTF. The DNA for the CDR3 is TGTGCCAGCAAAGATATCCGGGACAGGGGGACAGCTAACTATGGCTACACCTTC.

The rearrangement links TRBV7-9 to TRBJ2-5; a weak D match, TRBD2 (5 bases). CDR3 size: 11 residues. Germline V lookup: CDR1 SEHNR, CDR2 FQNEAQ (reference sequence). V was clipped by 5 bases and J by 4 bases, with 5 bases between them. The CDR3 bases are TGTGCCAGCAGCCGGGGAGAGACCCAGTACTTC. Encoded protein: CASSRGETQYF.

This clone appeared a single time. The chain has TRBV27 and TRBJ2-7; 11 nucleotides match TRBD1. Germline trimming cut 6 bases from V and 6 bases from J; bases unmatched to any gene: 10. The CDR3 consists of 15 residues. The germline V gene encodes CDR1 MNHEY and CDR2 SMNVEV (reference sequence). Here the CDR3 reads CASRSSPGTGGEQYF. The CDR3 region has the DNA TGTGCCAGCAGGTCGAGTCCCGGGACAGGGGGCGAGCAGTACTTC.

The chain combines TRBV7-9 with TRBJ2-3; 10 positions match TRBD2. The CDR3 has 16 residues. The J segment lost 2 bases and the V segment lost 4 bases, leaving 6 bases of the junction unmatched. Looked up from germline, CDR1 is SEHNR and CDR2 is FQNEAQ (reference sequence). CDR3 DNA: TGTGCCAGCAGCTCCCCACTAGCGGGGATCACAGATACGCAGTATTTT. Amino acid sequence: CASSSPLAGITDTQYF.

This clone appeared a single time. CDR3 sequence (DNA): TGTGCCAGTAGTATAGCACTGATGACTAAACGGAAACGACTAAATAATTCACCCCTCCACTTT. Protein sequence: CASSIALMTKRKRLNNSPLHF. V usage is TRBV19 and J usage is TRBJ1-6; D ambiguous. V was cut by 1 base and J by 5 bases, with 27 bases left in between. The CDR3 has 21 residues. From germline, CDR1 is LNHDA and CDR2 SQIVND (reference sequence).

The gene calls are TRBV5-1 and TRBJ1-1, with TRBD1 identical over 9 bases. CDR3 length equals 17 residues. The V segment lost 3 bases and the J segment 2 bases; nucleotides outside the gene matches: 11. Germline CDR1 reads SGHRS; CDR2 reads YFSETQ. The CDR3 region is CASSWPGQGTGNTEAFF. For the CDR3, the DNA is TGCGCCAGCAGCTGGCCGGGACAGGGTACAGGAAACACTGAAGCTTTCTTT.

The chain has TRBV13 and TRBJ2-5; tentatively, D is TRBD2 (7 bases). V lost 1 base and J lost 6, with 12 bases in between. The CDR3 totals 14 residues. The germline V gene has CDR1 PRHDT and CDR2 FYEKMQ (reference sequence). CDR3 in amino acids: CASSLEGGGKTQYF. For the CDR3, the DNA is TGTGCCAGCAGCTTAGAGGGCGGGGGCAAGACCCAGTACTTC.

This clone has a handful of counts. CDR3 residues: CASSLSGVETDTQYF. As DNA, the CDR3 is TGTGCCAGCTCTCTCAGCGGAGTTGAGACAGATACGCAGTATTTT. V gene TRBV18 combines with J gene TRBJ2-3; weak D call: TRBD2 (5 bases). Between the trimmed V and J ends, which lost 6 bases and 3 bases, there was a span of 16 bases. Germline CDR1 reads KGHSH; CDR2 reads LQKENI. The CDR3 sequence is 15 residues long. Looking up the rest from reference TRBV18 and TRBJ2-3 gives the full variable domain: NAGVMQNPRHLVRRRGQEARLRCSPMKGHSHVYWYRQLPEEGLKFMVYLQKENIIDESGMPKERFSAEFPKEGPSILRIQQVVRGDSAAYFCASSLSGVETDTQYFGPGTRLTVL.